The T cell receptor beta chain under discussion was sequenced for a study of regulatory T cells in long-lasting Graves disease. Study outcomes and limitations: Among samples with persistent disease, TRBV28, TRBJ1-2 and TRBJ2-5 were favored.

Notes on this clonotype: Its antigen is undetermined.

With iRepertoire HTBI primers and Arm-PCR of CDR3 regions, TCR beta libraries were built. One entry per CDR3 protein, called by TCRdb with MiXCR from the multiplex PCR reads. This table has about 540,000 distinct CDR3 sequences, approximately 13% appearing once. The CDR3 is made up of 14 amino acids. CDR1 is SNHLY and CDR2 is FYNNEI in the germline V gene. V lost 6 bases and J 4 bases, leaving 14 bases between the germline ends. Time point in this sample: newly diagnosed GD, antithyroid drugs for less than 3 months. PBMC RNA was the source of the TCR library. EDTA tubes held 7 to 9 milliliters of peripheral blood from each patient. These data are also associated with another study on T cells in Graves' hyperthyroidism and ophthalmopathy. This second study says: Clinical symptoms, serum thyroxine, TRAb, thyroid ultrasound and orbital computed tomography informed diagnoses.

The material was peripheral blood mononuclear cells (PBMCs), obtained at new diagnosis, from a patient treated with antithyroid drugs. The chain combines TRBV2 with TRBJ2-3; D unclear. The clonotype was recovered from a man aged 25 to 45 with Graves disease. CDR3 loop: CASSQDWPPDTQYF. CDR3 bases: TGTGCCAGCAGCCAAGACTGGCCCCCAGATACGCAGTATTTT.